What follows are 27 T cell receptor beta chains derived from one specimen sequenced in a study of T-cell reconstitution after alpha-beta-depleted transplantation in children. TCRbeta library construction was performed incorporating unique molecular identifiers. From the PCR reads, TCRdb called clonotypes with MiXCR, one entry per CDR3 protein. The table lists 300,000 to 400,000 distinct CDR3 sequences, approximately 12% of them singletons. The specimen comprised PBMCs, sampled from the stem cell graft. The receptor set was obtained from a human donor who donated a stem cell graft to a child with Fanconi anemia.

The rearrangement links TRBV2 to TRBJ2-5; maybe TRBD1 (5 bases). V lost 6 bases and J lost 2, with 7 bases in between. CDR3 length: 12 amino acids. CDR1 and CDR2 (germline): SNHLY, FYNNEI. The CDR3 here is CASRRQQETQYF. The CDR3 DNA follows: TGTGCCAGCAGGAGACAGCAAGAGACCCAGTACTTC. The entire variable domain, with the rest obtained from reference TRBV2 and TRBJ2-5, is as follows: EPEVTQTPSHQVTQMGQEVILRCVPISNHLYFYWYRQILGQKVEFLVSFYNNEISEKSEIFDDQFSVERPDGSNFTLKIRSTKLEDSAMYFCASRRQQETQYFGPGTRLLVL.

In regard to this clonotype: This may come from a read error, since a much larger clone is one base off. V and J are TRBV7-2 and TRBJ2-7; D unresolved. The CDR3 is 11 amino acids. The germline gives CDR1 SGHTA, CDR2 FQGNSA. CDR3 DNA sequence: TGTGCCAGCAGCTCCCTTTACGTGCAGTACTTC. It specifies CASSSLYVQYF.

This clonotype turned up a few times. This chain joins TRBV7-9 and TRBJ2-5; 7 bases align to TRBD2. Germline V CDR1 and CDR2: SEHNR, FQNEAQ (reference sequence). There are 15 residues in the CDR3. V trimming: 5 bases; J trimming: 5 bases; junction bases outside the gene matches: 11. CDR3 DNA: TGTGCCAGCAGCCCTGGGCGCGGGGGATCGGAGACCCAGTACTTC. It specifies CASSPGRGGSETQYF.

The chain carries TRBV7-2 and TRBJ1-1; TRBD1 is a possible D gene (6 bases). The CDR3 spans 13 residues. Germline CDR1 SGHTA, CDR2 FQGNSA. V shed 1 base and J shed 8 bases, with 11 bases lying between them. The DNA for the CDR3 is TGTGCCAGCAGCTTAGGTCCCGACAGGGAAGCTTTCTTT. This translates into CASSLGPDREAFF.

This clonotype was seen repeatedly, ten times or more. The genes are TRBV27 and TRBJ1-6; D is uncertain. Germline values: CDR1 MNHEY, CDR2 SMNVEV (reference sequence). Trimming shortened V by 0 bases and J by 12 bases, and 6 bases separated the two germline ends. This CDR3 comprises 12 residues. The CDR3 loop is CASSLSPGPLHF. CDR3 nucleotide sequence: TGTGCCAGCAGTTTATCCCCCGGACCCCTCCACTTT.

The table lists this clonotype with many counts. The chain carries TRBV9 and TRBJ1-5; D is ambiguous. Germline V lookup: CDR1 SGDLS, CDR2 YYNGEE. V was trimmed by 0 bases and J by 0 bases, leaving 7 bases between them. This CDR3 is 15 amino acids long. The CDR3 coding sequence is TGTGCCAGCAGCGTAGGTGGCAATAGCAATCAGCCCCAGCATTTT. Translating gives CASSVGGNSNQPQHF.

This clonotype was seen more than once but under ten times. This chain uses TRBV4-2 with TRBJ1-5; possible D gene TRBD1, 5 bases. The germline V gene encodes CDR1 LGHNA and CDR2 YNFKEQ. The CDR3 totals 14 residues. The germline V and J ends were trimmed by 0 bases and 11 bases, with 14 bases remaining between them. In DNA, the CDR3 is TGTGCCAGCAGCCAAGATCGCGCGCCCAGGGCCCAGCATTTT. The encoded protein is CASSQDRAPRAQHF.

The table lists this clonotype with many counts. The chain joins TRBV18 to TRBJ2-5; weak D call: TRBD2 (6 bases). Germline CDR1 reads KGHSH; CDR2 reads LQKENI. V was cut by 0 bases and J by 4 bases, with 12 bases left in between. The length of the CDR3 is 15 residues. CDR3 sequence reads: CASSPPGRGGETQYF. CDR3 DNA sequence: TGTGCCAGCTCACCACCGGGACGGGGAGGAGAGACCCAGTACTTC.

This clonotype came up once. CDR3 DNA sequence: TGTGCCAGCAGCTTAGTCCCCTTAGCGGGGGCCATTCAAGAGACCCAGTACTTC. This gives the protein CASSLVPLAGAIQETQYF. The V gene is TRBV7-6, the J gene TRBJ2-5, with 9 bases fitting TRBD2. Germline CDR1 SGHVS, CDR2 FNYEAQ. CDR3 size: 18 residues. J gave up 2 bases and V 1 base, and 11 bases lay outside the gene matches.

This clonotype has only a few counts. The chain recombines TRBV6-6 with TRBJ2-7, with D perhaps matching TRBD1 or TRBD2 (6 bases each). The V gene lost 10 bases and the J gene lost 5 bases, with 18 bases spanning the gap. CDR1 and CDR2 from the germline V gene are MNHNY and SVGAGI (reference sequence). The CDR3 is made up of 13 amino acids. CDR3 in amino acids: CATSEGGMDEQYF. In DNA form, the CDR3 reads TGTGCCACCTCAGAGGGGGGTATGGACGAGCAGTACTTC.

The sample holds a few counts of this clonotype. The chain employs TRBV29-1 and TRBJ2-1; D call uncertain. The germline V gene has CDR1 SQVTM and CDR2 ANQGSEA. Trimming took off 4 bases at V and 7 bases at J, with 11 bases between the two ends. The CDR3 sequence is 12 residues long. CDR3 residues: CSVGAQANEQFF. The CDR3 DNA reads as TGCAGCGTTGGTGCGCAGGCAAATGAGCAGTTCTTC.

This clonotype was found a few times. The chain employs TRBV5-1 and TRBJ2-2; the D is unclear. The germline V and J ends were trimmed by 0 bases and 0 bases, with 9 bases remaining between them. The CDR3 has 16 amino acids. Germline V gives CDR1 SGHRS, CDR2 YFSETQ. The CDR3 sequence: CASSLDGPSNTGELFF. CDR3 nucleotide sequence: TGCGCCAGCAGCTTGGACGGGCCATCGAACACCGGGGAGCTGTTTTTT. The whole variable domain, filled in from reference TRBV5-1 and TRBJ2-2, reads KAGVTQTPRYLIKTRGQQVTLSCSPISGHRSVSWYQQTPGQGLQFLFEYFSETQRNKGNFPGRFSGRQFSNSRSEMNVSTLELGDSALYLCASSLDGPSNTGELFFGEGSRLTVL.

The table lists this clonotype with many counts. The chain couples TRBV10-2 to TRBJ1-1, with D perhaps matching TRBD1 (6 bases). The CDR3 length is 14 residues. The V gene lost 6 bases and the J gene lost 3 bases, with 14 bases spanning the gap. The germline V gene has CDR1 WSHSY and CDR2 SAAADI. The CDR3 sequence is CASSSGTYYTEAFF. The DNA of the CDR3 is TGCGCCAGCAGCTCCGGGACATATTACACTGAAGCTTTCTTT.

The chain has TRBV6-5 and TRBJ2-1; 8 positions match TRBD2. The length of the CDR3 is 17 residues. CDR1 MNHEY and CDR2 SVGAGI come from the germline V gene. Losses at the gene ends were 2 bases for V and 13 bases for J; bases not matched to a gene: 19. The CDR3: CASSYTKAAGAYNGQFF. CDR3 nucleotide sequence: TGTGCCAGCAGTTACACCAAGGCAGCGGGGGCCTATAATGGACAGTTCTTC.

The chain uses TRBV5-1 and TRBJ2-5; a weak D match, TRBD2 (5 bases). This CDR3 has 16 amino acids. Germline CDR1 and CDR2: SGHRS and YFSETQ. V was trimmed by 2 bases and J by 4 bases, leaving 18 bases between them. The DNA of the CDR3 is TGCGCCAGCAGCTTTGTCGGGGATCCCTCTGGAGAGACCCAGTACTTC. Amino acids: CASSFVGDPSGETQYF.

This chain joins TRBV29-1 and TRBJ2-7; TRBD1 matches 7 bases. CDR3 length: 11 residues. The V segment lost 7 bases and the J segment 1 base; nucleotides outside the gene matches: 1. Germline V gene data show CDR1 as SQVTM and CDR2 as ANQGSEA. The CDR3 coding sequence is TGCAGCGCAGGGGGATCCTACGAGCAGTACTTC. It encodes CSAGGSYEQYF.

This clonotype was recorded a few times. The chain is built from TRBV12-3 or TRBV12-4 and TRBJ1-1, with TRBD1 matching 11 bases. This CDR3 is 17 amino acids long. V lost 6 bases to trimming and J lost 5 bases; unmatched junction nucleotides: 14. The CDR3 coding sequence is TGTGCCAGCAGGCGGGACAGGGGGAGTAGGGGAGGAACTGAAGCTTTCTTT. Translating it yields CASRRDRGSRGGTEAFF.

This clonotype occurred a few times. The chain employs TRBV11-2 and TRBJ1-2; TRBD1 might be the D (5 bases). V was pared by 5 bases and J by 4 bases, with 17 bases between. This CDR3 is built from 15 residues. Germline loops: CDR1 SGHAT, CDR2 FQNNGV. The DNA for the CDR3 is TGTGCCAGCAGCGCCCTACCGACAGCCTCCTATGGCTACACCTTC. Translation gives CASSALPTASYGYTF. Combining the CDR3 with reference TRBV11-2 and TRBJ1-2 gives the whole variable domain EAGVAQSPRYKIIEKRQSVAFWCNPISGHATLYWYQQILGQGPKLLIQFQNNGVVDDSQLPKDRFSAERLKGVDSTLKIQPAKLEDSAVYLCASSALPTASYGYTFGSGTRLTVV.

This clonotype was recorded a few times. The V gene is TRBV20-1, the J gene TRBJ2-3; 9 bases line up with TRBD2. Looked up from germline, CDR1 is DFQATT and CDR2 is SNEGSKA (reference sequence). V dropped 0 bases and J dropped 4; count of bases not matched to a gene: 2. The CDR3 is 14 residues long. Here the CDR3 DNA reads TGCAGTGCTAGAGAGCGGGGGGGCGCAGATACGCAGTATTTT. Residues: CSARERGGADTQYF.

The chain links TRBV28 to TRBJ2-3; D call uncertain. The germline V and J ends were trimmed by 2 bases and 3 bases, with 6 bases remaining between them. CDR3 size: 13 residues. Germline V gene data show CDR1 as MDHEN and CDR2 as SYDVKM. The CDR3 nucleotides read TGTGCCAGCAGTTTACGGCTTACAGATACGCAGTATTTT. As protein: CASSLRLTDTQYF. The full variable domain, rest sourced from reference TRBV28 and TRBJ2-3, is DVKVTQSSRYLVKRTGEKVFLECVQDMDHENMFWYRQDPGLGLRLIYFSYDVKMKEKGDIPEGYSVSREKKERFSLILESASTNQTSMYLCASSLRLTDTQYFGPGTRLTVL.

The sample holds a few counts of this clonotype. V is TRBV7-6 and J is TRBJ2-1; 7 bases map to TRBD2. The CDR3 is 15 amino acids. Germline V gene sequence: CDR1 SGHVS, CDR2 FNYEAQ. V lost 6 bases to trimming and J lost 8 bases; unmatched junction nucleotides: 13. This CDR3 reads CASRPWGGESDEQFF. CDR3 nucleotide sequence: TGTGCCAGCAGGCCTTGGGGGGGGGAGTCGGATGAGCAGTTCTTC.

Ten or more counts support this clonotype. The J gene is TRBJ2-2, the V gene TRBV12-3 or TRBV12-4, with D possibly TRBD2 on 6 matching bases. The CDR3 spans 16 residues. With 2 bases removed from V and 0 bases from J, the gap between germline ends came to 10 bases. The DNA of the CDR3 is TGTGCCAGCAGTTTAACCGGGACTCCGAACACCGGGGAGCTGTTTTTT. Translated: CASSLTGTPNTGELFF.

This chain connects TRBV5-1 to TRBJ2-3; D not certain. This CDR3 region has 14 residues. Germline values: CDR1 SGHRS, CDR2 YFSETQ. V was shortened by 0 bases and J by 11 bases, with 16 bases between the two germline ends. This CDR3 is CASSLGGQGKEQYF. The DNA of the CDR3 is TGCGCCAGCAGCTTGGGAGGTCAAGGCAAGGAGCAGTATTTT.

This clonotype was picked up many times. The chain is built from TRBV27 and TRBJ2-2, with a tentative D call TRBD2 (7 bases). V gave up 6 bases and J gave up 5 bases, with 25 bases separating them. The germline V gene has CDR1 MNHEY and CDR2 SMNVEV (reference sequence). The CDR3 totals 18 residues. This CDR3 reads CASRVGWGGGRGTGELFF. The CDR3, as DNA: TGTGCCAGCAGAGTCGGCTGGGGGGGCGGCAGAGGGACCGGGGAGCTGTTTTTT.

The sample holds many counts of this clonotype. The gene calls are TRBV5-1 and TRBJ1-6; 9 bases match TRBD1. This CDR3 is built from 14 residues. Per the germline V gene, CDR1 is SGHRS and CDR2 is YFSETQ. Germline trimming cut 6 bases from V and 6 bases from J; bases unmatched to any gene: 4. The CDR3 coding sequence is TGCGCCAGCACCCGGGACAGGGTTAATTCACCCCTCCACTTT. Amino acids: CASTRDRVNSPLHF.

CDR3 DNA sequence: TGCGCCAGCAGCAAAGAAACAGAGAACACTGAAGCTTTCTTT. Encoded protein: CASSKETENTEAFF. The V gene is TRBV5-1, the J gene TRBJ1-1; D is unclear. Between the trimmed V and J ends, which lost 4 bases and 1 base, there was a span of 11 bases. Looked up from germline, CDR1 is SGHRS and CDR2 is YFSETQ. CDR3 length equals 14 residues. Full variable domain (outside the CDR3, taken from reference TRBV5-1 and TRBJ1-1): KAGVTQTPRYLIKTRGQQVTLSCSPISGHRSVSWYQQTPGQGLQFLFEYFSETQRNKGNFPGRFSGRQFSNSRSEMNVSTLELGDSALYLCASSKETENTEAFFGQGTRLTVV.

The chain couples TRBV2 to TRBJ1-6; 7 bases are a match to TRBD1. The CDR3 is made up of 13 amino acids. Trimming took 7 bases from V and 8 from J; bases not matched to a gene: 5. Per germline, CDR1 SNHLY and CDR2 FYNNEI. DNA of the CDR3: TGTGCCAGCATTGGGGACAGACATTCACCCCTCCACTTT. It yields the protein CASIGDRHSPLHF.